The clone carrying this TCR beta chain was detected a few times. This sample stems from a study of blood T cell repertoires in COVID-19. Study-level background: The samples span acute and convalescent COVID-19 from the United States, Italy and Spain.

V was clipped by 3 bases and J by 8 bases; unmatched bases: 5. The CDR3 is 13 amino acids. In germline, CDR1 is LNHNV, CDR2 YYDKDF (reference sequence). In the authors' workflow: Reference gene primer amplification gave nucleated cell count estimates. The method was immunoSEQ multiplex PCR; TCRdb's version includes in-frame clones alone and lacks a portion of them. The D gene and trimming were derived from the DNA, and the V and J assignments and clone size from that table. The sample has fewer than 85,000 clones; 85% to 90% are singletons. The rearrangement links TRBV15 to TRBJ1-2; 8 nucleotides align to TRBD1. Sequenced input: peripheral blood. This clonotype originated in a man aged 45-60 years with active COVID-19. The CDR3 nucleotides are TGTGCCACCAGCAGGTTACAGGGGGACGGCTACACCTTC. Its translation: CATSRLQGDGYTF.